The entry that follows covers one TCR beta chain sequence. Its antigen is not known. Preparation of the TCRbeta library used unique molecular identifiers. One entry per CDR3 protein results from TCRdb running MiXCR on the PCR reads. Here the sample spans under 250,000 distinct CDR3 sequences, approximately 7% being singletons. The sample comes from a study of T-cell reconstitution after alpha-beta-depleted transplantation in children. Whole-study findings and limits: Some patients showed high day-60 TCRbeta diversity, which derived from surviving recipient T cells and thymic progenitors. Two months or so post-transplant, alpha-beta T cells reportedly derived from several hundred expanded graft clones.

The CDR3 covers 17 residues. V lost 6 bases, J lost 2 bases, and 6 bases stayed unmatched. The chain carries TRBV12-3 or TRBV12-4 and TRBJ2-3; TRBD2 matches 15 bases. The sequence came from a boy between 2 and 10 years old with acute lymphoblastic leukemia, due to receive a stem cell transplant. The input for sequencing was PBMCs, taken before TCRalphabeta/CD19-depleted stem cell transplant. The CDR3 here is CASRPGTSGRSTDTQYF. DNA of the CDR3: TGTGCCAGCAGGCCTGGGACTAGCGGGAGGTCCACAGATACGCAGTATTTT.